A selection of T cell receptor beta chains follows, all from one sample in a study of OX40 agonist ivuxolimab in advanced cancers. The repertoire was sequenced with immunoSEQ multiplex PCR; TCRdb's copy has only in-frame clones and lacks some. Of about 82,000 clones detected, about 91% appear once; the ten largest clones hold about 2.3%. The sequencing here drew on CD4+ or CD8+ T cells sorted from blood, taken in a trial of the OX40 agonist ivuxolimab. These receptors came from an adult with an advanced solid tumor such as melanoma, head and neck, liver or kidney cancer. CDR3s include the opening cysteine and the closing phenylalanine or tryptophan. The order of the fields is V gene, clone size, CDR3 protein. The size of a clone is reported for some rows only, either as once, few or many, or as a class for expanded clones.

>TRBV4-3|NA
CASSFGDTQYF
>TRBV5-1|NA
CASSLDNSYEQYF
>TRBV9|NA
CASSVDGRGNYGYTF
>TRBV5-1|NA
CASSLQGYPQETQYF
>TRBV6-5|NA
CASSYKDQRTQYF
>TRBV9|NA
CASSVAPGTTYEQYF
>TRBV18|once
CASSRQNSNQPQHF
>TRBV5-1|few
CASSLGHRSGANVLTF
>TRBV5-4|NA
CASSLGGNNAYNEQFF
>TRBV2|NA
CASSEAQASGRSRTDTQYF
>TRBV7-8|once
CASSASSYEQYF
>TRBV18|NA
CASSPPGRPTGETQYF
>TRBV29-1|NA
CSVTGTENNQPQHF
>TRBV6-5|once
CASSYVSGSSYEQYF
>TRBV28|NA
CASSLGVKQYF
>TRBV7-8|NA
CASRGASTDTQYF
>TRBV6-1|NA
CASRQGRDYEQYF
>TRBV30|few
CAWSDGSRAQPQHF
>TRBV5-1|NA
CASSYLGASGRPEPGTPDTQYF
>TRBV5-1|NA
CASSLGGGSGTSGRMSETQYF
>TRBV6-1|NA
CASSERDRGFQPQHF
>TRBV5-6|NA
CASSLGRGYSNQPQHF
>TRBV5-4|NA
CASSFDKAGNTIYF
>TRBV2|NA
CASSEGVLGEQYF
>TRBV28|NA
CASSDGQDFWEKLFF
>TRBV19|NA
CASSRQKSGQVKNGYTF
>TRBV5-1|NA
CASSLQGLDYGYTF
>TRBV6-5|NA
CASSYHLAGSYEQYF
>TRBV19|NA
CASTPGTGGRNTIYF
>TRBV21-1|NA
CASSKCKGVNNEQFF
>TRBV30|once
CAWKVTTNTGELFF
>TRBV5-1|NA
CASSWGGGADTGELFF
>TRBV2|once
CASSGGGLSYEQYF
>TRBV21-1|NA
CASSNTGTLISSHTIYF
>TRBV5-1|NA
CASSPGSGETQYF
>TRBV28|NA
CASSPSPPGYTF
>TRBV5-1|NA
CASSTQPEGDPFF
>TRBV9|many
CASSTTGGGYTF
>TRBV5-4|few
CASSPTDRGNTEAFF
>TRBV6-5|NA
CASIGSPGHEQYF
>TRBV6-1|NA
CASSQGVSPQETQYF
>TRBV11-2|NA
CASSLALYYEQYF
>TRBV27|NA
CASKGSQGRLYEQYF
>TRBV11-2|NA
CASSFQGATYEQYF
>TRBV5-5|NA
CASSDNNEQFF
>TRBV5-6|few
CASSLNGGAEYRYGYTF
>TRBV19|NA
CASSPGQGNYGYTF
>TRBV21-1|once
CASSKPSSGLQFF
>TRBV30|NA
CAWSGRPPDRENYGYTF
>TRBV6-5|few
CASSQRSRSGYTF
>TRBV28|once
CASRASTGELFF
>TRBV18|NA
CASSHRDGNTEAFF
>TRBV10-2|NA
CASSGLASYEQYF
>TRBV11-3|NA
CASSLAGDEQFF
>TRBV20-1|once
CSARLSEQYF
>TRBV30|NA
CAPRRGAQRVLEETQYF
>TRBV4-2|NA
CASSSDGGRGEQFF
>TRBV27|NA
CASSFLPGQGHNEQFF
>TRBV9|once
CASSSRRLAEPYEQYF